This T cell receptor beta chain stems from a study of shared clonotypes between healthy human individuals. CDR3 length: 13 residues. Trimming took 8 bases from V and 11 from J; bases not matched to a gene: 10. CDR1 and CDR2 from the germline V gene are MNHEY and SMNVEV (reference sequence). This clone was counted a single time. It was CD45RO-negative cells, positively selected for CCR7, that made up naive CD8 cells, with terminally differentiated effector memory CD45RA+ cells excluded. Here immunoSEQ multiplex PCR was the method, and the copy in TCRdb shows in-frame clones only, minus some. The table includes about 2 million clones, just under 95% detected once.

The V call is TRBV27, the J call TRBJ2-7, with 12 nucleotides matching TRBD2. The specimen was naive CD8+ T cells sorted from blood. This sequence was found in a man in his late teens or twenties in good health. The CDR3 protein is CASGTSGPYGEYF. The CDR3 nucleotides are TGTGCCAGCGGGACTAGCGGGCCCTACGGGGAGTACTTC.